This T cell receptor (beta chain) was sequenced during a study of T-cell memory formation after mild COVID-19. Study details: TCR clustering was largely donor specific.

Study results and caveats: Confirmation was lacking for SARS-CoV-2 specificity of second-wave clones that peaked on day 37. Clones that shrank (day 15 to 85) were balanced CD4/CD8, whereas later expanders leaned CD4+.

This clonotype was detected only a few times. What it recognizes is unknown. Using constant-segment primers, 5'RACE produced TCR alpha and TCR beta cDNA libraries carrying sample barcodes and UMIs. Each CDR3 protein is one row after TCRdb ran MiXCR on the 5' RACE reads. The profile covers hundreds of thousands of distinct CDR3 sequences, with roughly an eighth appearing a single time and 22% taken by the ten largest. Germline CDR1 and CDR2: SGHVS and FQNEAQ. V was trimmed by 5 bases and J by 3 bases, leaving 18 bases between them. There are 16 residues in the CDR3. This TCR derives from a man between 18 and 29 years old who had mild COVID-19 (a few samples of this study predate the infection). Cell type and time point are not known. The chain recombines TRBV7-8 with TRBJ2-3, with D possibly TRBD2 on 5 matching bases. The sequenced sample was PBMCs or a T cell subset sorted from them (not recorded which). The CDR3 here is CASSTLGTSGTDTQYF. As DNA, the CDR3 is TGTGCCAGCAGCACCTTGGGCACCTCGGGGACAGATACGCAGTATTTT.